This T cell receptor (beta chain) was obtained from a study of identical twins. General observations from the study: Cord blood beta clonotypes that were abundant carried fewer insertions, and memory repertoires showed no such trend. In zero-insertion analyses, partial confounding could arise from invariant MAIT and iNKT cells. Models, which agreed with sharing between unrelated individuals, nonetheless underestimated the out-of-frame TCR alpha sharing seen in monozygotic twins.

This clonotype has at least ten counts. Antigen: not known. The V and J ends lost 2 bases and 1 base respectively, with 13 bases between them. The CDR3 has 16 residues. From germline, CDR1 is KGHDR and CDR2 SFDVKD. TCRdb re-analysed the 5' RACE reads in MiXCR, keeping a single row per CDR3 protein. This table has approximately 220,000 distinct CDR3 sequences, approximately 6.8% appearing once. In addition, the sample was reused for a study of yellow fever vaccine responses in identical twins. From that study: A vaccine T cell response that seemed partly convergent and partly personalized was reported in twins.

Sequencing used CD8+ T cells sorted from blood. The TCR sequence derives from a woman between 18 and 30 years old in good health. J is TRBJ2-5 and V is TRBV24-1; the D gene is possibly TRBD1 (5 bases). CDR3 bases: TGTGCCACCAGTGATTGGGGTGAAGACAGCCAAGAGACCCAGTACTTC. It encodes CATSDWGEDSQETQYF.